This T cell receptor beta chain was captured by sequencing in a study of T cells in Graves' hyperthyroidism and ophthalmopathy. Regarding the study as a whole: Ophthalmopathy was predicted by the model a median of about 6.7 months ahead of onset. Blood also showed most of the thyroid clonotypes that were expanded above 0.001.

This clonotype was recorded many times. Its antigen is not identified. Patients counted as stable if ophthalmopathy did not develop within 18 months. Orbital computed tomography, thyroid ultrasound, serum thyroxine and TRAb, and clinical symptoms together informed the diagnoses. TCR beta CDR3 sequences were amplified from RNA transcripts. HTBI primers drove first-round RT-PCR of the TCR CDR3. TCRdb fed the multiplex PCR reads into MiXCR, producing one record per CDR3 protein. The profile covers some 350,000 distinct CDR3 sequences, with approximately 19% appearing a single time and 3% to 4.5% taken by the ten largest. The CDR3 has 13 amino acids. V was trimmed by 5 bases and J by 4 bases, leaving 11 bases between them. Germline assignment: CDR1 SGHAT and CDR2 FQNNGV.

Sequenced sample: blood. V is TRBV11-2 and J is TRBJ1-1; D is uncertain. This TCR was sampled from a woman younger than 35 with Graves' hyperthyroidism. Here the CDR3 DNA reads TGTGCCAGCAGCCCCCGGGCCTTCACTGAAGCTTTCTTT. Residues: CASSPRAFTEAFF.